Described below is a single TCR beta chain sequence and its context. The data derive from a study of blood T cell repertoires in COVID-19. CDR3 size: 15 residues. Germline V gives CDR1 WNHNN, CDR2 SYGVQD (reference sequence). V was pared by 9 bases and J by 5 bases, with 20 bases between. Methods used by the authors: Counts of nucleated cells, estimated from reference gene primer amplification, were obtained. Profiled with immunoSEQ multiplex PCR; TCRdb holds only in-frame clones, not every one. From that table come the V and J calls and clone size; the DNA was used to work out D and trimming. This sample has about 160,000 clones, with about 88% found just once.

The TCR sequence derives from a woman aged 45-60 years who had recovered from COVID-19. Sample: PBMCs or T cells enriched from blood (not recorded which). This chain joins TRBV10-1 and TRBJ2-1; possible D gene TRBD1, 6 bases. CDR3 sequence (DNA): TGCGCCAGGGGGCGCAGGACAGATCTACACAATGAGCAGTTCTTC. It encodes CARGRRTDLHNEQFF.